This TCR beta chain was found in a study of CD4 and CD8 cells across lung adenocarcinoma regions. TCRdb analysed the PCR reads with MiXCR anew, one entry per CDR3 protein. The sample includes around 20,000 distinct CDR3 sequences, 46% seen only once; the top ten take less than 20%. Localized lung adenocarcinoma, a non-small cell lung cancer, affected the donors. Trimming at V came to 3 bases and at J to 6 bases, leaving 9 bases not matched to a gene. The CDR3 is made up of 16 amino acids. Germline values: CDR1 MNHNS, CDR2 SASEGT. Input material: CD4+ T cells from the margin of a lung tumor. The sequence was collected from a male donor with lung adenocarcinoma. The CD4 and CD8 labels of this study may be unreliable. The chain links TRBV6-1 to TRBJ2-2, with 8 bases fitting TRBD2. The CDR3 is CASSDFGGERAGELFF. Here the CDR3 DNA reads TGTGCCAGCAGTGACTTCGGGGGGGAGAGGGCCGGGGAGCTGTTTTTT.